The rows below give T cell receptor beta chains drawn from one sample of a study of blood T cell repertoires in COVID-19. The protocol was immunoSEQ multiplex PCR, while the TCRdb copy is restricted to in-frame clones and leaves out a portion. The sample has fewer than 350,000 clones, 80% to 90% seen once. Sequenced input: PBMCs or T cells enriched from blood (not recorded which). All receptors come from a woman in her forties with acute COVID-19. Both conserved end residues are part of each CDR3. Each record gives: V gene, D gene, clone size, J gene, CDR3 protein, CDR3 DNA. The D gene is left open where the match is weak. Expanded clones are given a class, and other clones once, few, many or no size at all.

TRBV4-3,NA,NA,TRBJ2-2,CASSHTGPGDWELFF,TGCGCCAGCAGCCACACAGGTCCGGGGGACTGGGAGCTGTTTTTT
TRBV10-3,TRBD1,NA,TRBJ2-7,CAISEVQGLDEQYF,TGTGCCATCAGTGAGGTACAGGGGCTGGACGAGCAGTACTTC
TRBV19,TRBD1,few,TRBJ1-4,CASSTDRGLNEKLFF,TGTGCCAGTAGTACCGACAGGGGTTTAAATGAAAAACTGTTTTTT
TRBV6-4,TRBD1,NA,TRBJ2-7,CASKKRQGPPYEQYF,TGTGCCAGCAAAAAGAGACAGGGCCCCCCCTACGAGCAGTACTTC
TRBV5-1,TRBD2,NA,TRBJ2-7,CASSLAPSSGGLYEQYF,TGCGCCAGCAGCTTGGCCCCCAGTAGCGGGGGTCTCTACGAGCAGTACTTC
TRBV7-8,TRBD2,NA,TRBJ2-2,CASSLEGGRGLAGVLYTGELFF,TGTGCCAGCAGCTTAGAGGGAGGTCGGGGACTAGCGGGAGTATTGTACACCGGGGAGCTGTTTTTT
TRBV5-5,TRBD1,once,TRBJ2-3,CASTRTGLLFTDTQYF,TGTGCCAGCACCAGGACAGGGCTTTTGTTTACAGATACGCAGTATTTT
TRBV6-5,NA,NA,TRBJ1-2,CASSRGRAYGYTF,TGTGCCAGCAGCCGCGGGAGGGCCTATGGCTACACCTTC
TRBV28,TRBD1,NA,TRBJ2-7,CASSLFDRAQYF,TGTGCCAGCAGTTTATTTGACAGGGCACAGTACTTC
TRBV5-6,NA,NA,TRBJ1-6,CASSPFGGAWSPLHF,TGTGCCAGCAGCCCCTTCGGAGGCGCTTGGTCACCCCTCCACTTT
TRBV28,NA,few,TRBJ1-2,CASSSGVGYTF,TGTGCCAGCAGTTCAGGGGTAGGCTACACCTTC
TRBV29-1,TRBD1,once,TRBJ2-7,CSVRVVPPRGLASNEQYF,TGCAGCGTCCGCGTAGTGCCGCCAAGGGGGCTAGCTTCGAACGAGCAGTACTTC
TRBV7-8,TRBD1,NA,TRBJ1-2,CASSSTGTGGNGYTF,TGTGCCAGCAGTTCCACCGGGACAGGGGGTAATGGCTACACCTTC
TRBV20-1,TRBD2,NA,TRBJ2-1,CSASTSGRQFF,TGCAGTGCTAGTACTAGCGGGAGACAGTTCTTC
TRBV2,TRBD1,NA,TRBJ1-6,CASRWDRALTRNSPLHF,TGTGCCAGCAGATGGGACAGGGCTCTAACGAGGAATTCACCCCTCCACTTT
TRBV2,NA,NA,TRBJ1-3,CASSEPPSPGNTIYF,TGTGCCAGCAGTGAACCCCCGTCCCCTGGAAACACCATATATTTT
TRBV14,NA,NA,TRBJ2-2,CASSQVQGHLTGELFF,TGTGCCAGCAGCCAAGTTCAGGGACACCTCACCGGGGAGCTGTTTTTT
TRBV9,TRBD2,few,TRBJ2-4,CASTPGASGAKNIQYF,TGTGCCAGCACCCCAGGGGCTAGCGGGGCCAAAAACATTCAGTACTTC
TRBV4-3,NA,NA,TRBJ2-2,CASSQGGAGATGTGELFF,TGCGCCAGCAGCCAAGGGGGTGCGGGGGCAACTGGGACCGGGGAGCTGTTTTTT
TRBV10-3,TRBD2,NA,TRBJ2-1,CAISGLAGGNEQFF,TGTGCCATCAGTGGCCTAGCGGGAGGCAATGAGCAGTTCTTC
TRBV12-3/TRBV12-4,NA,NA,TRBJ1-5,CASSFGGLQHF,TGTGCCAGCAGTTTTGGTGGACTCCAGCATTTT
TRBV7-9,NA,NA,TRBJ1-3,CASSLPGDLRNTIYF,TGTGCCAGCAGCTTACCAGGGGATCTTAGGAACACCATATATTTT
TRBV19,TRBD1,many,TRBJ1-1,CASSYRGTEAFF,TGTGCCAGTAGTTACAGGGGCACTGAAGCTTTCTTT
TRBV9,TRBD1,NA,TRBJ2-3,CASSVATTGVTDTQYF,TGTGCCAGCAGCGTAGCTACGACAGGGGTCACAGATACGCAGTATTTT
TRBV7-2,NA,NA,TRBJ2-1,CASSLARAPWNEQFF,TGTGCCAGCAGCTTGGCCAGGGCCCCCTGGAATGAGCAGTTCTTC
TRBV18,TRBD1,NA,TRBJ2-2,CASSPGQGGTGELFF,TGTGCCAGCTCACCTGGACAGGGTGGCACCGGGGAGCTGTTTTTT
TRBV7-2,NA,NA,TRBJ1-4,CASSLDTITEKLFF,TGTGCCAGCAGCTTAGACACGATAACTGAAAAACTGTTTTTT
TRBV18,TRBD1,few,TRBJ1-4,CASSPTGVNEKLFF,TGTGCCAGCTCACCGACAGGGGTTAATGAAAAACTGTTTTTT
TRBV7-9,NA,NA,TRBJ1-4,CASSWRTDNEKLFF,TGTGCCAGCAGCTGGCGGACTGACAATGAAAAACTGTTTTTT
TRBV18,NA,NA,TRBJ1-1,CASSPGAVVNTEAFF,TGTGCCAGCTCACCAGGGGCAGTGGTGAACACTGAAGCTTTCTTT
TRBV19,TRBD1,NA,TRBJ1-1,CASRLGQTNTEAFF,TGTGCCAGTAGATTGGGACAGACGAACACTGAAGCTTTCTTT
TRBV5-1,TRBD1,NA,TRBJ1-1,CASSLGGTGTPDVFF,TGCGCCAGCAGCTTGGGGGGGACAGGGACACCCGATGTTTTCTTT
TRBV5-6,NA,NA,TRBJ1-2,CASSYGTGGDYGYTF,TGTGCCAGCAGCTACGGGACGGGAGGGGACTATGGCTACACCTTC
TRBV7-6,NA,NA,TRBJ1-2,CASSTTGYGYTF,TGTGCCAGCAGTACTACAGGCTATGGCTACACCTTC
TRBV29-1,NA,once,TRBJ2-6,CSVEISVGSRWPGANVLTF,TGCAGCGTTGAAATATCCGTAGGGAGCCGGTGGCCTGGGGCCAACGTCCTGACTTTC
TRBV5-8,NA,NA,TRBJ1-1,CASSLGGEAFF,TGTGCCAGCAGCTTGGGAGGCGAAGCTTTCTTT
TRBV3-1/TRBV3-2,NA,NA,TRBJ2-1,CASSHEHLWQAQEQFF,TGTGCCAGCAGCCATGAACACCTCTGGCAGGCTCAGGAGCAGTTCTTC
TRBV19,TRBD1,NA,TRBJ1-2,CATSKHTLDREKDGYTF,TGTGCCACCTCAAAACATACCTTGGACAGGGAAAAGGACGGCTACACCTTC
TRBV6-5,NA,NA,TRBJ2-1,CASSWQGGYQNEQFF,TGTGCCAGCAGTTGGCAGGGGGGCTACCAGAATGAGCAGTTCTTC
TRBV6-5,TRBD1,NA,TRBJ2-7,CASSLTGTYEQYF,TGTGCCAGCAGCCTGACAGGGACCTACGAGCAGTACTTC
TRBV7-2,NA,once,TRBJ2-3,CASSLGPGGNTDTQYF,TGTGCCAGCAGCTTAGGTCCGGGGGGCAACACAGATACGCAGTATTTT
TRBV4-3,TRBD2,NA,TRBJ2-3,CASSQEPSGSTDTQYF,TGCGCCAGCAGCCAAGAGCCTAGCGGGAGCACAGATACGCAGTATTTT
TRBV28,NA,once,TRBJ1-5,CASSLSGREYQPQHF,TGTGCCAGCAGTTTATCGGGCAGGGAATATCAGCCCCAGCATTTT
TRBV7-8,NA,NA,TRBJ2-3,CASSSPGFSTQYF,TGTGCCAGCAGCTCGCCAGGGTTTAGTACGCAGTATTTT
TRBV6-2/TRBV6-3,TRBD2,NA,TRBJ2-1,CASSFVAGGRNEQFF,TGTGCCAGCAGCTTTGTAGCGGGAGGGCGCAATGAGCAGTTCTTC
TRBV12-3/TRBV12-4,NA,NA,TRBJ2-1,CASSSSIDEQFF,TGTGCCAGCAGCTCCAGTATCGATGAGCAGTTCTTC
TRBV10-3,NA,NA,TRBJ1-2,CAISDQNAPPSEGYGYTF,TGTGCCATCAGTGACCAAAACGCCCCGCCTTCCGAGGGCTATGGCTACACCTTC
TRBV6-2/TRBV6-3,NA,NA,TRBJ1-2,CASSYWTGGANYGYTF,TGTGCCAGCAGTTACTGGACTGGAGGAGCGAACTATGGCTACACCTTC
TRBV7-8,NA,NA,TRBJ1-2,CASSLAEGVYGYTF,TGTGCCAGCAGCTTAGCGGAAGGGGTCTATGGCTACACCTTC
TRBV7-7,TRBD1,NA,TRBJ2-2,CASSLPGGAVTGELFF,TGTGCTAGCAGCTTACCAGGGGGCGCGGTCACCGGGGAGCTGTTTTTT
TRBV4-2,NA,NA,TRBJ1-5,CASSQDLTGVATQPQHF,TGTGCCAGCAGCCAAGATTTAACAGGTGTGGCGACTCAGCCCCAGCATTTT
TRBV2,TRBD1,few,TRBJ1-1,CASLGIQGPEAFF,TGTGCCAGCTTAGGGATACAGGGGCCTGAAGCTTTCTTT
TRBV19,TRBD1,NA,TRBJ1-2,CASSTDRGGYGYTF,TGTGCCAGTAGTACGGACAGGGGTGGCTATGGCTACACCTTC
TRBV4-3,TRBD2,NA,TRBJ2-3,CASSQTQSASGRLTDTQYF,TGCGCCAGCAGCCAAACCCAGTCGGCTAGCGGGAGGTTAACAGATACGCAGTATTTT
TRBV14,TRBD2,NA,TRBJ2-3,CASSEGTSGPPSTDTQYF,TGTGCCAGCAGCGAAGGGACTAGCGGGCCCCCGAGCACAGATACGCAGTATTTT